This TCR beta chain was captured in a study of T cell repertoires in cytomegalovirus infection. Study overall: Public TCR beta signatures were indicative of both CMV infection and a matching HLA type. Study results and limitations: There were carriers of CMV plus the relevant HLA, and cumulative public TCR beta family frequency identified them. Across the ex vivo response, the dominant clonotypes were HLA-C-restricted CMV-specific TCR beta clonotypes.

CDR1 and CDR2 from the germline V gene are MGHRA and YSYEKL. The CDR3 contains 17 residues. The V end lost 0 bases, the J end lost 4 bases, and 17 bases lay between the germline ends. Each CDR3 protein gets one entry after TCRdb re-called the reads with MiXCR. The sample has about half a million distinct CDR3 sequences, 30% to 40% seen once. On this clonotype: Its antigen is unknown.

The sequence came from a human donor in good health (CMV status not recorded). Some clones in this sample may be carry-over from other donors' samples. This chain connects TRBV4-1 to TRBJ2-3; D possibly uses TRBD1 or TRBD2 (6 bases each). Sequencing used cultured PBMCs, obtained from culture after CMV antigen stimulation. For the CDR3, the DNA is TGCGCCAGCAGCCAAGATTTTACAGGGAGGAGAGCAGATACGCAGTATTTT. It codes for CASSQDFTGRRADTQYF.